Reported below is one TCR beta chain. This record comes from a study of OX40 agonist ivuxolimab in advanced cancers. Repertoires were generated with immunoSEQ multiplex PCR, while TCRdb's copy carries only in-frame clones and drops some. This sample has 45,000 to 60,000 clones, with approximately 89% found just once. This receptor was taken from an adult with an advanced solid tumor such as melanoma, head and neck, liver or kidney cancer. The sequenced sample was CD4+ or CD8+ T cells sorted from blood, obtained in a trial of the OX40 agonist ivuxolimab.

CDR3 amino acids: CASRMAGGSGNTIYF. In nucleotides, the CDR3 is TGTGCCTCCAGGATGGCAGGGGGCTCTGGAAACACCATATATTTT. V and J are TRBV28 and TRBJ1-3; TRBD1 agrees at 7 bases. Germline loops: CDR1 MDHEN, CDR2 SYDVKM. Germline trimming cut 11 bases from V and 0 bases from J; bases unmatched to any gene: 10. CDR3 length: 15 residues. The whole variable domain, remainder taken from reference TRBV28 and TRBJ1-3, is DVKVTQSSRYLVKRTGEKVFLECVQDMDHENMFWYRQDPGLGLRLIYFSYDVKMKEKGDIPEGYSVSREKKERFSLILESASTNQTSMYLCASRMAGGSGNTIYFGEGSWLTVV.